This T cell receptor beta chain was documented in a study of regulatory T cells in long-lasting Graves disease. The germline CDR1 and CDR2 sequences are SGHAT and FQDESV (reference sequence). The CDR3 runs to 15 residues. J lost 5 bases, V lost 3 bases, and 4 bases had no gene match. The time point was: newly diagnosed GD, antithyroid drugs for less than 3 months. PBMCs were the source of the RNA used for TCR sequencing. Investigators prepared the TCR beta libraries by applying iRepertoire HTBI primers and Arm-PCR of CDR3 regions. One entry per CDR3 protein results from TCRdb running MiXCR on the multiplex PCR reads. The data hold fewer than 650,000 distinct CDR3 sequences, with about 16% observed a single time. These data were also reused for a study on T cells in Graves' hyperthyroidism and ophthalmopathy.

The chain combines TRBV11-1 with TRBJ2-1; 10 bases map to TRBD2. The sample here was peripheral blood mononuclear cells (PBMCs), taken at new diagnosis, from a patient treated with antithyroid drugs. This clonotype was obtained from a woman in her twenties or thirties with Graves disease. The CDR3 DNA is TGTGCCAGCAGCTTTGGGCTAGCGGGAGACAATGAGCAGTTCTTC. It is translated as CASSFGLAGDNEQFF.